This TCR beta chain was profiled in a study of T cell responses to AZD1222 COVID-19 vaccine. The germline V gene has CDR1 MGHRA and CDR2 YSYEKL. Trimming pared 4 bases from V and 4 bases from J, leaving 10 bases between. The CDR3 runs 14 residues. This table comes from immunoSEQ multiplex PCR, and its TCRdb copy is limited to in-frame clones, with some not included. Altogether roughly 130,000 clones are present, 90% to 95% being singletons, with the ten largest covering under 3.5%. V usage is TRBV4-1 and J usage is TRBJ1-4; D is ambiguous. This sequence originates from an adult in good health. The sample was peripheral blood, taken on day 0 of AZD1222 vaccination. CDR3 amino acids: CASSPRQDNEKLFF. As DNA, the CDR3 is TGCGCCAGCAGCCCTCGCCAGGATAATGAAAAACTGTTTTTT.